This T cell receptor beta chain was found in a study of blood T cell repertoires in COVID-19. Overall study: Acute and convalescent COVID-19 samples came from the United States, Italy and Spain. T cells, B-cell-depleted T cells, or PBMCs provided the cDNA or gDNA that served as material.

Trimming shortened V by 6 bases and J by 1 base, and 19 bases separated the two germline ends. Germline-derived CDR1 and CDR2 are MNHEY and SMNVEV (reference sequence). This CDR3 comprises 17 residues. Per the study methods: Counts of nucleated cells, estimated from reference gene primer amplification, were obtained. Assay: immunoSEQ multiplex PCR; the TCRdb copy retains only in-frame clones and omits some. V, J and clone size are taken as reported in that table, and D and trimming were inferred from the DNA itself. The sample has about 65,000 clones, approximately 94% seen once; the top ten hold 2.5% to 3%.

The chain uses TRBV27 and TRBJ2-1; D is possibly TRBD2 (6 bases). The sequencing sample was made of peripheral blood. The sequence derives from a man in his 70s with active COVID-19. The CDR3 region is CASRGGSTSFSYNEQFF. DNA for the CDR3: TGTGCCAGCAGGGGGGGATCGACCTCCTTTTCCTACAATGAGCAGTTCTTC.